Presented here are 12 T cell receptor beta chains from one specimen sequenced in a study of T cell responses to AZD1222 COVID-19 vaccine. Sequenced by immunoSEQ multiplex PCR; TCRdb stores in-frame clones only, minus some. Of about 200,000 clones in the sample, about 93% are singletons; the top ten hold approximately 1%. The sequenced sample was peripheral blood, obtained 28 days after the second AZD1222 dose. These receptors originate from an adult who received the AZD1222 COVID-19 vaccine.

The chain combines TRBV5-1 with TRBJ2-7, with D possibly matching TRBD2 (6 bases). Germline assignment: CDR1 SGHRS and CDR2 YFSETQ. V lost 0 bases to trimming and J lost 0 bases, with 7 bases between them. The CDR3 covers 14 residues. The CDR3 is CASSLVGSSYEQYF. The CDR3 coding sequence is TGCGCCAGCAGCTTGGTCGGGAGCTCCTACGAGCAGTACTTC.

This clone was counted a few times. This sequence joins TRBV10-2 and TRBJ2-1; D gene unclear. Germline V gene data show CDR1 as WSHSY and CDR2 as SAAADI. The CDR3 is 14 residues long. V shed 5 bases and J shed 6 bases, with 14 bases lying between them. The chain's CDR3 is CASSRSPYGNEQFF. The CDR3 nucleotides read TGCGCCAGCAGTAGATCACCCTATGGCAATGAGCAGTTCTTC.

This chain joins TRBV18 and TRBJ1-5; D is possibly TRBD1 (5 bases). CDR3 length: 16 amino acids. Germline CDR1 is KGHSH and CDR2 is LQKENI. Trimming left V 2 bases short and J 0 bases short, with 11 bases between. CDR3 protein: CASSPGGVTSNQPQHF. CDR3 DNA: TGTGCCAGCTCACCAGGGGGGGTTACTAGCAATCAGCCCCAGCATTTT.

The chain joins TRBV9 to TRBJ1-4; D is perhaps TRBD1 (6 bases). The CDR3 is made up of 13 amino acids. Germline values: CDR1 SGDLS, CDR2 YYNGEE. V gave up 0 bases and J gave up 12 bases, with 12 bases separating them. CDR3 protein: CASSVVAKGELFF. The CDR3, as DNA: TGTGCCAGCAGCGTAGTGGCAAAGGGGGAACTGTTTTTT.

The V and J genes are TRBV5-8 and TRBJ1-5; 9 nucleotides match TRBD1. The CDR3 has 16 amino acids. From germline, CDR1 is SGHTS and CDR2 YDEGEE. The J segment lost 4 bases and the V segment lost 2 bases, leaving 7 bases of the junction unmatched. This CDR3 is CASSLLTGGLNQPQHF. CDR3 DNA: TGTGCCAGCAGCTTACTGACAGGGGGGCTGAATCAGCCCCAGCATTTT.

Turning to this clone: The sample has other DNA sequences that encode this CDR3 too. The chain combines TRBV6-5 with TRBJ1-5; TRBD1 is a possible D gene (6 bases). Germline CDR1 is MNHEY and CDR2 is SVGAGI. The CDR3 is made up of 14 amino acids. The V end was cut by 4 bases, the J end by 2 bases, with 9 bases between. The chain's CDR3 is CASSWGRGNQPQHF. DNA for the CDR3: TGTGCCAGCAGTTGGGGGCGCGGCAATCAGCCCCAGCATTTT.

The genes are TRBV7-2 and TRBJ1-3, with 8 bases that match TRBD1. The CDR3 is made up of 17 amino acids. CDR1 SGHTA and CDR2 FQGNSA come from the germline V gene. Trimming removed 3 bases from V and 2 bases from J; junction bases left unmatched: 9. This CDR3 is CASSFPTGEYPGNTIYF. Written as DNA, the CDR3 is TGTGCCAGCAGCTTCCCGACAGGGGAATATCCTGGAAACACCATATATTTT.

The V and J genes are TRBV28 and TRBJ2-7; TRBD2 aligns across 9 bases. The CDR3 is 16 residues long. J was trimmed by 4 bases and V by 7 bases; bases with no gene match: 14. CDR1 MDHEN and CDR2 SYDVKM come from the germline V gene. DNA for the CDR3: TGTGCCAGCACCCCCTGGAGTAGCGGGGGCCGATACGAGCAGTACTTC. This codes for CASTPWSSGGRYEQYF.

The chain recombines TRBV29-1 with TRBJ2-5; TRBD1 matches 9 bases. Germline CDR1 and CDR2: SQVTM and ANQGSEA. V gave up 4 bases and J gave up 4 bases; unmatched junction bases: 10. The CDR3 runs to 15 residues. The CDR3 sequence is CSVGPGQGRGETQYF. CDR3 DNA sequence: TGCAGCGTTGGCCCGGGACAGGGAAGAGGAGAGACCCAGTACTTC.

The gene calls are TRBV3-1 (or the pseudogene TRBV3-2) and TRBJ1-5; D not resolved. V was clipped by 1 base and J by 9 bases, with 10 bases between them. The CDR3 extends over 13 amino acids. The germline V gene has CDR1 LGHDT and CDR2 YNNKEL (reference sequence). The CDR3 here is CASSQAGGGPQHF. Here the CDR3 DNA reads TGTGCCAGCAGCCAAGCAGGAGGTGGGCCCCAGCATTTT.

The V call is TRBV14, the J call TRBJ2-7, with no clear D. CDR3 length: 13 residues. Germline V gene data show CDR1 as SGHDN and CDR2 as FVKESK. V lost 4 bases, J lost 4 bases, and 11 bases lay in between. The CDR3 sequence is CASSLGFRYEQYF. In nucleotides, the CDR3 is TGTGCCAGCAGCCTCGGCTTCAGGTACGAGCAGTACTTC.

This clone was seen only once. The chain carries TRBV6-5 and TRBJ2-3; 7 nucleotides line up with TRBD2. CDR1 is MNHEY, CDR2 SVGAGI, per germline. This CDR3 has 13 residues. The V segment lost 8 bases and the J segment 6 bases; nucleotides outside the gene matches: 8. CDR3: CASQGLGGDTQYF. In DNA, the CDR3 is TGTGCCAGCCAGGGTCTCGGGGGGGATACGCAGTATTTT.